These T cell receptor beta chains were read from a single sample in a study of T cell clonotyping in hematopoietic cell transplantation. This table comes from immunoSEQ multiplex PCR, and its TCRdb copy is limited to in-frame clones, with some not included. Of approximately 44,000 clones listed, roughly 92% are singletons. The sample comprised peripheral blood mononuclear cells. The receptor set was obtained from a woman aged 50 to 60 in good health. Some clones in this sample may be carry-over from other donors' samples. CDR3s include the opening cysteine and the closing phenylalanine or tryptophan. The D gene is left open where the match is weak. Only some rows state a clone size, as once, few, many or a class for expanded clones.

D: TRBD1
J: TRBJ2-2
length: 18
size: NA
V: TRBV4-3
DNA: TGCGCCAGCAGCGACCGGGACAGGGTATCCTTGAACACCGGGGAGCTGTTTTTT
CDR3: CASSDRDRVSLNTGELFF

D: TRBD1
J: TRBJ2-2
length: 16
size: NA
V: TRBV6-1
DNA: TGTGCCAGCCGTGGGACCGGGACAGGGGACACCGGGGAGCTGTTTTTT
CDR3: CASRGTGTGDTGELFF

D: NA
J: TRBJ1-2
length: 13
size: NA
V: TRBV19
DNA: TGTGCCACCACTTGGACAGTTAACTATGGCTACACCTTC
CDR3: CATTWTVNYGYTF

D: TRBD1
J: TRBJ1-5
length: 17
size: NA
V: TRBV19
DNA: TGTGCCAGTAGTTCCACACAGGGGGCGCGGGGCAATCAGCCCCAGCATTTT
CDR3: CASSSTQGARGNQPQHF

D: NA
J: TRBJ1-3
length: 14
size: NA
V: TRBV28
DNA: TGTGCCAGTTCCAATATGCTCTCTGGAAACACCATATATTTT
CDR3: CASSNMLSGNTIYF

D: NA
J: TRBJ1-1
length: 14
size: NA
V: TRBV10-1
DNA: TGCGCCAGCAGCCTCCCCGTGGTTGGGACTGAAGCTTTCTTT
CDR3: CASSLPVVGTEAFF

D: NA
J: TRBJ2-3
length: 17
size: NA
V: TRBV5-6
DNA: TGTGCCAGCAGCTCGCTGACAGGTCCCATTCTCCCAGATACGCAGTATTTT
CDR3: CASSSLTGPILPDTQYF

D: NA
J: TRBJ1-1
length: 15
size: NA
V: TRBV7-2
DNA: TGTGCCAGCAGCTTAGGTTTCAGTTGGGACACTGAAGCTTTCTTT
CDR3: CASSLGFSWDTEAFF

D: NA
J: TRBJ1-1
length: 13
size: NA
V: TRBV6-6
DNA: TGTGCCAGCAGTTTCCCGGGACACCCTGAAGCTTTCTTT
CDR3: CASSFPGHPEAFF

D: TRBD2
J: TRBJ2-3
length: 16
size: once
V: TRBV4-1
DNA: TGCGCCAGCAGCCGGGCCCCGGGACTAAACACAGATACGCAGTATTTT
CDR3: CASSRAPGLNTDTQYF

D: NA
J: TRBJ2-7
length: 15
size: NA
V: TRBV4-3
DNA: TGCGCCAGCAGCCAAGACTGGGCGCAGGGGTCCGAGCAGTACTTC
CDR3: CASSQDWAQGSEQYF

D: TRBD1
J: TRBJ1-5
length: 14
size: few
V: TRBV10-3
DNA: TGTGCCGGCGGGACAGGAGATAGCAATCAGCCCCAGCATTTT
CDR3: CAGGTGDSNQPQHF

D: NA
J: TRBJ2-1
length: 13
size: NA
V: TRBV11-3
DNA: TGTGCCAGCAGCTTGAACAGTTTGGATGAGCAGTTCTTC
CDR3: CASSLNSLDEQFF

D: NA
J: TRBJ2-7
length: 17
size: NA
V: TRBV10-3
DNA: TGTGCCATCAGTGAGTCGTTAGGGGGTTGGAGCTCCTACGAGCAGTACTTC
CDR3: CAISESLGGWSSYEQYF

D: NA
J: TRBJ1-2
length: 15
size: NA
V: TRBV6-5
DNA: TGTGCCAGCAGACGGCCCCAGGGGTCGGCCTATGGCTACACCTTC
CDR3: CASRRPQGSAYGYTF

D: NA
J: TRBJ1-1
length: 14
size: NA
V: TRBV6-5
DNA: TGTGCCAGCAGTCCGAGGAGGGGGAACACTGAAGCTTTCTTT
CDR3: CASSPRRGNTEAFF

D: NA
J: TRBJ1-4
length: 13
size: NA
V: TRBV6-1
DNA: TGTGCCAGCAGTGAAGGGGGGGGGTTAAAACTGTTTTTT
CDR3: CASSEGGGLKLFF

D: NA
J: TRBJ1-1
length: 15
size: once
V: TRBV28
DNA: TGTGCCAGCAGTCCTCTAAGTGCAGCAAACACTGAAGCTTTCTTT
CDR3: CASSPLSAANTEAFF

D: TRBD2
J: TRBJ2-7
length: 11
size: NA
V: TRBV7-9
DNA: TGTGCCAGCAGTCGGGGGGATGAGCAGTACTTC
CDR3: CASSRGDEQYF

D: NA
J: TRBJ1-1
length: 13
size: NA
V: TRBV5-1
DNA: TGCGCCAGCAGCCCACGGGGGAACACTGAAGCTTTCTTT
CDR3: CASSPRGNTEAFF

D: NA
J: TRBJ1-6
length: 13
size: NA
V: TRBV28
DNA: TGTGCCAGCAGTTCACGACCGGATTCACCCCTCCACTTT
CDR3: CASSSRPDSPLHF

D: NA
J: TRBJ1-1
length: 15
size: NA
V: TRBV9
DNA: TGTGCCAGCAGCTTCCTAGTAGACAGCTACACTGAAGCTTTCTTT
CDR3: CASSFLVDSYTEAFF

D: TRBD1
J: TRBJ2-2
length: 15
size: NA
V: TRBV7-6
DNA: TGTGCCAGCAGTGGGACAGGGCGTTACACCGGGGAGCTGTTTTTT
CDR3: CASSGTGRYTGELFF

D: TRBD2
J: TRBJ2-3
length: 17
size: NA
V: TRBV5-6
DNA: TGTGCCAGCAGCTTGGCCGGAACGGGGGGGCCGAAGGGTACGCAGTATTTT
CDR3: CASSLAGTGGPKGTQYF

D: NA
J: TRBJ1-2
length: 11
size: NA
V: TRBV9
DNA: TGTGCCAGCAGCGTAGCGGGGGGCTACACCTTC
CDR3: CASSVAGGYTF

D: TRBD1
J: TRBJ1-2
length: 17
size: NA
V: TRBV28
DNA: TGTGCCAGCAGTTCGAGGGGGACAGGGGGCGTGGATTCTGGCTACACCTTC
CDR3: CASSSRGTGGVDSGYTF

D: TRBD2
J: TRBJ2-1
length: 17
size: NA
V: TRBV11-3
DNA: TGTGCCAGCAGCTTAGGGACTAGCGGGTATGGGGAGAATGAGCAGTTCTTC
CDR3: CASSLGTSGYGENEQFF

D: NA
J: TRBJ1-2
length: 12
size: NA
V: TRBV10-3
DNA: TGTGCCATCAGCAGGGACACGGGAGGCTACACCTTC
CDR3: CAISRDTGGYTF

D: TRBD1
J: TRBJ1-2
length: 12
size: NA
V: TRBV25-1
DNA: TGTGCCAGCAAGGACAGGTTTTGGGGCTACACCTTC
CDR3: CASKDRFWGYTF

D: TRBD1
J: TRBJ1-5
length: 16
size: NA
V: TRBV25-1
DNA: TGTGCCAGCAGTGAACCCCGGACAGGGAACGACCAGCCCCAGCATTTT
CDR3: CASSEPRTGNDQPQHF

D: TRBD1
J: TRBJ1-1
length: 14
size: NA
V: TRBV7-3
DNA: TGTGCCAGCAGCTTAACCTCCGGACAGGGTGAAGCTTTCTTT
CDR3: CASSLTSGQGEAFF

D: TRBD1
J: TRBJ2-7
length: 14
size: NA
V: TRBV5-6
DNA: TGTGCCAGTAGCCGGGACAGAGTATCCTACGAGCAGTACTTC
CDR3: CASSRDRVSYEQYF

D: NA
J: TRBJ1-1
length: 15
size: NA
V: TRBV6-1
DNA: TGTGCCAGCGGCCCCGACTCGGACAGGAACACTGAAGCTTTCTTT
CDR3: CASGPDSDRNTEAFF

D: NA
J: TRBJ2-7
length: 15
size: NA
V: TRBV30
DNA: TGTGCCTGGGGGGGAGCAGCCGAGAAACCCTACGAGCAGTACTTC
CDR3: CAWGGAAEKPYEQYF

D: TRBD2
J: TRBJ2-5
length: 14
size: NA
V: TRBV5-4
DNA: TGTGCCAGCAGCTGGGGCGGGGGATCTGAGACCCAGTACTTC
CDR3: CASSWGGGSETQYF

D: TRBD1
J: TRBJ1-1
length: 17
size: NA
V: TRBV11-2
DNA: TGTGCCAGCAGCTTTATCGGGACAGGAGCTATGAACACTGAAGCTTTCTTT
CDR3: CASSFIGTGAMNTEAFF

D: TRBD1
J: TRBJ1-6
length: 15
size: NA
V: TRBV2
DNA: TGTGCCAGCGCAACCAGGACAGGGAATGATTCACCCCTCCACTTT
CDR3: CASATRTGNDSPLHF

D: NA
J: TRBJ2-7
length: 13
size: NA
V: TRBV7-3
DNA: TGTGCCAGCAGCTTGGTCTTCGGGTACGAGCAGTACTTC
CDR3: CASSLVFGYEQYF

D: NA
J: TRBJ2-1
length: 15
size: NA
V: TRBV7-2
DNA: TGTGCCAGCAGTCCCGCAGGAACAAATTACAATGAGCAGTTCTTC
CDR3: CASSPAGTNYNEQFF

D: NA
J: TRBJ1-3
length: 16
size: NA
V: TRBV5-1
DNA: TGCGCCAGCAGCAACCCGACAGCCTCCTCTGGAAACACCATATATTTT
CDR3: CASSNPTASSGNTIYF

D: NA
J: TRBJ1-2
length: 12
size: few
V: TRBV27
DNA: TGTGCCAGCACCCTTTCCCCCTATGGCTACACCTTC
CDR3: CASTLSPYGYTF

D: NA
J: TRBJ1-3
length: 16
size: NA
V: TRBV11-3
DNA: TGTGCCAGCAGCCTTCGGATGGGGGACGATGGAAACACCATATATTTT
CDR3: CASSLRMGDDGNTIYF

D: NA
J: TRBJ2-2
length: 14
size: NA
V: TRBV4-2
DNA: TGTGCCAGCAGCCAAGATTTAGACACCGGGGAGCTGTTTTTT
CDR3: CASSQDLDTGELFF

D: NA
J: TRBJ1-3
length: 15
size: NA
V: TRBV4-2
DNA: TGTGCCAGCAGCCAAGGGTCAGGTCCGGGAAACACCATATATTTT
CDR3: CASSQGSGPGNTIYF

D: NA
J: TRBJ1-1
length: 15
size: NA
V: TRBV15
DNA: TGTGCCACCAGCACCCGGACAGAATTGAACACTGAAGCTTTCTTT
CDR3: CATSTRTELNTEAFF

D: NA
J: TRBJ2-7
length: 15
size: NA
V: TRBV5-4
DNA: TGTGCCAGCAGCCCGGCGGGGACCCCGGTGCGGGAGCAGTACTTC
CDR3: CASSPAGTPVREQYF

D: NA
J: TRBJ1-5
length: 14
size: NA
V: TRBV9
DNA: TGTGCCAGCAGCGTTGGTGACCACAATCAGCCCCAGCATTTT
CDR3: CASSVGDHNQPQHF

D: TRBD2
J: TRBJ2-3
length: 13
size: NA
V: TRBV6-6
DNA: TGTGCCAGTAGCGGGGGGAGCACAGATACGCAGTATTTT
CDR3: CASSGGSTDTQYF

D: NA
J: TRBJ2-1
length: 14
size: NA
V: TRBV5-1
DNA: TGCGCCAGCAGCTCCGGGACCCCTAACAATGAGCAGTTCTTC
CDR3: CASSSGTPNNEQFF

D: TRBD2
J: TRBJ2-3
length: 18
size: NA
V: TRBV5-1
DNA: TGCGCCAGCAGCTTTATGACTAGCGGCCTAACTAGCACAGATACGCAGTATTTT
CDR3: CASSFMTSGLTSTDTQYF

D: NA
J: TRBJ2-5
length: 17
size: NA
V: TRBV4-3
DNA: TGCGCCAGCAGCCAAGACTGGGGCAGGGGCCGACAAGAGACCCAGTACTTC
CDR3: CASSQDWGRGRQETQYF

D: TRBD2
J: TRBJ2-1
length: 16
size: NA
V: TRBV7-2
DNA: TGTGCCAGCAGCCTCGGGGGCGGGGGGGCCAGGAATGAGCAGTTCTTC
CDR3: CASSLGGGGARNEQFF

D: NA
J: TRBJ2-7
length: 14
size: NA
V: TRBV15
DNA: TGTGCCACCAGCAGAGGGGGGAATAACTACGAGCAGTACTTC
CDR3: CATSRGGNNYEQYF

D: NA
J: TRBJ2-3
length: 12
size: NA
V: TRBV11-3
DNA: TGTGCCAGCAGCTTAGAAACAGATACGCAGTATTTT
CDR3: CASSLETDTQYF

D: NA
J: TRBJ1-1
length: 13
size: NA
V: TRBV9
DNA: TGTGCCAGCAGCGTAGCACAAGCCGATGAAGCTTTCTTT
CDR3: CASSVAQADEAFF

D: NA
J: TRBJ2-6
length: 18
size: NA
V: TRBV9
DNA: TGTGCCAGCAGCGTAGTTCACGGCCCGGGGGCTGGGGCCAACGTCCTGACTTTC
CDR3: CASSVVHGPGAGANVLTF